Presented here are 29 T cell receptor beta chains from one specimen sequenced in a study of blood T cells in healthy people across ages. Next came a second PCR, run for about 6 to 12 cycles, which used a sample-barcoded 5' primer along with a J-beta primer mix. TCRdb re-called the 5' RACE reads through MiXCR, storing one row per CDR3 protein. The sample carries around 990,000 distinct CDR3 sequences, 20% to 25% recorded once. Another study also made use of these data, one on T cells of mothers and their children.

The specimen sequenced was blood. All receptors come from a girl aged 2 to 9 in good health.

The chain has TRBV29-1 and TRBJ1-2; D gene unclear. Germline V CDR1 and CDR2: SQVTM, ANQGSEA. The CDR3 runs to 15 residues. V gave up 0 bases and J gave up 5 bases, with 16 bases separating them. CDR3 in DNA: TGCAGCGTTGAAGATCTTGGCCAGGCTTTGTATGGCTACACCTTC. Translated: CSVEDLGQALYGYTF.

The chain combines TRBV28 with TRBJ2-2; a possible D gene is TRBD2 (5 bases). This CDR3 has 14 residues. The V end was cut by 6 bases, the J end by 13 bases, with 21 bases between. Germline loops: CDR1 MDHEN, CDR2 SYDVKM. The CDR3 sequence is CASSARGELEVLFF. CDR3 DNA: TGTGCCAGCAGCGCCCGAGGTGAACTAGAGGTGCTGTTTTTT. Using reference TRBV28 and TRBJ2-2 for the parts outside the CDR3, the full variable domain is DVKVTQSSRYLVKRTGEKVFLECVQDMDHENMFWYRQDPGLGLRLIYFSYDVKMKEKGDIPEGYSVSREKKERFSLILESASTNQTSMYLCASSARGELEVLFFGEGSRLTVL.

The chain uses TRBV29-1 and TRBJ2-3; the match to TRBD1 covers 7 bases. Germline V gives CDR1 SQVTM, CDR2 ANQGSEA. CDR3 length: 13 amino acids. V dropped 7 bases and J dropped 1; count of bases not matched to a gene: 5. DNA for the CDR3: TGCAGCGCCGACAGGGTGGGCACAGATACGCAGTATTTT. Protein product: CSADRVGTDTQYF.

CDR3 DNA: TGTGCCAGCCTGTCCGGCGAGAAAGAGACCCAGTACTTC. Protein sequence: CASLSGEKETQYF. The rearrangement joins TRBV2 to TRBJ2-5; D not resolved. The CDR3 covers 13 residues. V lost 8 bases, J lost 3 bases, and 13 bases lay in between. From germline, CDR1 is SNHLY and CDR2 FYNNEI. The whole variable domain, filled in from reference TRBV2 and TRBJ2-5, reads EPEVTQTPSHQVTQMGQEVILRCVPISNHLYFYWYRQILGQKVEFLVSFYNNEISEKSEIFDDQFSVERPDGSNFTLKIRSTKLEDSAMYFCASLSGEKETQYFGPGTRLLVL.

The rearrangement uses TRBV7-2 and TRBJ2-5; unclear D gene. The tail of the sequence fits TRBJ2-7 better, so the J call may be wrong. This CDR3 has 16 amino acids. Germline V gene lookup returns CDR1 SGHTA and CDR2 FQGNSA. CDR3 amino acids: CASSLPYQAHSYEQYF. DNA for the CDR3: TGTGCCAGCAGCTTACCGTACCAGGCACACTCCTACGAGCAGTACTTC.

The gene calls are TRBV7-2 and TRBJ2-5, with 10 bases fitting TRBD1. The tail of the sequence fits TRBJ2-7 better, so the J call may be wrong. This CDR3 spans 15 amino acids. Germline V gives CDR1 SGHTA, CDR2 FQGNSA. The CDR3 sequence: CASSSAGTGVHEQYF. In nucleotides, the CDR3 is TGTGCCAGCAGCTCGGCCGGGACAGGGGTACACGAGCAGTACTTC.

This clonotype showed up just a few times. CDR3 coding DNA: TGTGCCAGCAGCCTTGGGGGGGGCACGCGAGGAGATACGCAGTATTTT. Its translation is CASSLGGGTRGDTQYF. The chain couples TRBV5-5 to TRBJ2-3; tentative D call: TRBD2 (7 bases). The ends were cut back, 4 bases at V and 5 bases at J, with 20 bases in the middle. CDR3 length: 16 amino acids. Per germline, CDR1 SGHKS and CDR2 YYEKEE (reference sequence).

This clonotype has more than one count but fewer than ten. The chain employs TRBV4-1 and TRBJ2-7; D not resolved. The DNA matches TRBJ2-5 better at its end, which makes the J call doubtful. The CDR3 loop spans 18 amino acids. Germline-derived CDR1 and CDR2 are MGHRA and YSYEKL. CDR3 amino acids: CASSQLLQSLSLQETQYF. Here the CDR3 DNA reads TGCGCCAGCAGCCAACTCCTTCAAAGTCTTTCCCTTCAAGAGACCCAGTACTTC.

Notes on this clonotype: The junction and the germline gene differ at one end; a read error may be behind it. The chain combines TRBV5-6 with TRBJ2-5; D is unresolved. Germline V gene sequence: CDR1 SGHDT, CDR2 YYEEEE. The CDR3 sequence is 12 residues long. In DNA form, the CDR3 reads TGTGCCAGCAGCTTGGAGTCGGGTCGATTGGTCTTC. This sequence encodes CASSLESGRLVF.

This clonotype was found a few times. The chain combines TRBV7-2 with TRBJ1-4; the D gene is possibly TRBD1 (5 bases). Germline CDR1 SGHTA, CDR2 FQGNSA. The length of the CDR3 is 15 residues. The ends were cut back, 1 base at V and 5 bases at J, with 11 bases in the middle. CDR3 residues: CASSLVGDSNEKLFF. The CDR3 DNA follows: TGTGCCAGCAGCTTAGTGGGGGATTCGAATGAAAAACTGTTTTTT.

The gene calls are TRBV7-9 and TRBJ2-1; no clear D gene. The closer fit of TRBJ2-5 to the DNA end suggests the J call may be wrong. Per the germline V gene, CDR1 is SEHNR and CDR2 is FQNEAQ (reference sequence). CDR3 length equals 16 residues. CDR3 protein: CASNPSEAGDQETQYF. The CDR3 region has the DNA TGTGCCAGCAACCCCTCAGAGGCAGGCGATCAAGAGACCCAGTACTTC.

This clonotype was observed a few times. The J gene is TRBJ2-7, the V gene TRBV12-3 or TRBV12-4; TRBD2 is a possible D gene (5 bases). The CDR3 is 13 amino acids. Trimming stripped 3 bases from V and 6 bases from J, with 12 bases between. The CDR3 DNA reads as TGTGCCAGCAGTTTTATCGGGGTTCGCGAGCAGTACTTC. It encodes CASSFIGVREQYF.

This CDR3 is CASSMTSGYSNEQFF. CDR3 coding DNA: TGTGCCAGCAGTATGACTAGCGGGTACTCCAATGAGCAGTTCTTC. This chain joins TRBV27 and TRBJ2-1, with TRBD2 matching 10 bases. The CDR3 has 15 amino acids. The germline V gene encodes CDR1 MNHEY and CDR2 SMNVEV (reference sequence). With 5 bases clipped from V and 6 bases from J, the junction kept 7 bases outside the gene matches.

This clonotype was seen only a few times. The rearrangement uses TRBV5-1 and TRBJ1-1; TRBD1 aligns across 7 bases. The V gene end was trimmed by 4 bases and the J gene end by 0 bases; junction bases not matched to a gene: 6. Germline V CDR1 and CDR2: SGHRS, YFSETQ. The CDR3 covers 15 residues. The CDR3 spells CASSPTGLLNTEAFF. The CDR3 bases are TGCGCCAGCAGCCCGACAGGGCTGTTGAACACTGAAGCTTTCTTT.

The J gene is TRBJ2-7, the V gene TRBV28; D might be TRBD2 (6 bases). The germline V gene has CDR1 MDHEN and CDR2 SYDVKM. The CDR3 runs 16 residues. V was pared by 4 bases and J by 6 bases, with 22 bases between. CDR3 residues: CASSSSPVSGWGEQYF. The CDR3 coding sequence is TGTGCCAGCAGTTCTTCCCCGGTTAGCGGTTGGGGCGAGCAGTACTTC.

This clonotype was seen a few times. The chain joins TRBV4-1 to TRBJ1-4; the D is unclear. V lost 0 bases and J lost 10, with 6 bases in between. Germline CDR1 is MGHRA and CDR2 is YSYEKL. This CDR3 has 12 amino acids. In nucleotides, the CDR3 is TGCGCCAGCAGCCAAGAGAAGGGAAAACTGTTTTTT. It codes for CASSQEKGKLFF.

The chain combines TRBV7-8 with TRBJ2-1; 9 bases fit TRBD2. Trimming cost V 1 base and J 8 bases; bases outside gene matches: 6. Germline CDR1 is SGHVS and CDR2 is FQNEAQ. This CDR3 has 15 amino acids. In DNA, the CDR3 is TGTGCCAGCAGCTTAGAGATAGCGGGAGTCTATGAGCAGTTCTTC. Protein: CASSLEIAGVYEQFF.

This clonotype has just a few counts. The CDR3 DNA reads as TGTGCCAGCAGTTCGCGTCTAAGAAGAGAGACCCAGTACTTC. It is translated as CASSSRLRRETQYF. J is TRBJ2-5 and V is TRBV12-3 or TRBV12-4; no firm D call. The V end lost 4 bases, the J end lost 4 bases, and 13 bases lay between the germline ends. The CDR3 consists of 14 residues.

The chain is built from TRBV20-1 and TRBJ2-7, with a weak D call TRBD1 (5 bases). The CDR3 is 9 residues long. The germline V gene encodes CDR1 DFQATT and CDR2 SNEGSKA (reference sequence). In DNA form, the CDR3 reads TGCAGGGGGCCTTACGAGCAGTACTTC. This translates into CRGPYEQYF.

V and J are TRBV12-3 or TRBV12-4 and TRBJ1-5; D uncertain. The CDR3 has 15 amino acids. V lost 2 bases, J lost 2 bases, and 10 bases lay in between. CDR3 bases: TGTGCCAGCAGTTTAAGTGAGGAAGGCAATCAGCCCCAGCATTTT. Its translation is CASSLSEEGNQPQHF.

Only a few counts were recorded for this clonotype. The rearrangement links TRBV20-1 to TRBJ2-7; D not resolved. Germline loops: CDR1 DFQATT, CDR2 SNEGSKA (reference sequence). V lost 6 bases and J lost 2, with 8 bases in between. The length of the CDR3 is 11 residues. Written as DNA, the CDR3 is TGCAGTGCGACAACGACCTACGAGCAGTACTTC. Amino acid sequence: CSATTTYEQYF.

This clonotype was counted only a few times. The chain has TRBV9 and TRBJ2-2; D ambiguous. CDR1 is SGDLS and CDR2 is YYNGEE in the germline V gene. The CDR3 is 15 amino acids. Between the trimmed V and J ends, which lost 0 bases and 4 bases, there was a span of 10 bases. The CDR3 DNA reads TGTGCCAGCAGCGTAGAGGGCGGACCCACCGGGGAGCTGTTTTTT. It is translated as CASSVEGGPTGELFF.

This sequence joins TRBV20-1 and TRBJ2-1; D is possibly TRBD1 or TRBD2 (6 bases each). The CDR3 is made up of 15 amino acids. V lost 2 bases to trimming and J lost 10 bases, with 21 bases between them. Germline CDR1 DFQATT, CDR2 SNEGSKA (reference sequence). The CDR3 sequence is CSARFRGRDAGEQFF. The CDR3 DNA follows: TGCAGTGCTAGATTCCGGGGGCGGGATGCCGGAGAGCAGTTCTTC.

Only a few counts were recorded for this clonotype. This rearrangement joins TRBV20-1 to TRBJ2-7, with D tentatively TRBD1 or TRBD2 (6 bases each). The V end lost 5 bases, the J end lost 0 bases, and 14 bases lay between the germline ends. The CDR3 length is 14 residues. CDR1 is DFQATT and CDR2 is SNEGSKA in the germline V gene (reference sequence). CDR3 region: CSALGGWSSYEQYF. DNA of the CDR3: TGCAGTGCTCTCGGGGGCTGGAGCTCCTACGAGCAGTACTTC.

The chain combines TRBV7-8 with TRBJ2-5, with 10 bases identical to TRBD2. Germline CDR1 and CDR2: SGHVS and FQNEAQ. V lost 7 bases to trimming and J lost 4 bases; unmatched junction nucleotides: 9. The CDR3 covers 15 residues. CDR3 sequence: CASTPAGGVRETQYF. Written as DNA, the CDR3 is TGTGCCAGCACCCCAGCGGGAGGGGTGAGAGAGACCCAGTACTTC. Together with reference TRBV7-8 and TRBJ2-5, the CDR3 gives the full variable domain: GAGVSQSPRYKVAKRGQDVALRCDPISGHVSLFWYQQALGQGPEFLTYFQNEAQLDKSGLPSDRFFAERPEGSVSTLKIQRTQQEDSAVYLCASTPAGGVRETQYFGPGTRLLVL.

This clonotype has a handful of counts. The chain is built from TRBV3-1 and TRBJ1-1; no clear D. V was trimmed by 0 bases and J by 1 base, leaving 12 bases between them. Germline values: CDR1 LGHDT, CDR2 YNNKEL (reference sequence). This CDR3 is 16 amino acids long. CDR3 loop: CASSQDLSGWNTEAFF. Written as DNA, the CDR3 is TGTGCCAGCAGCCAAGATCTGTCCGGGTGGAACACTGAAGCTTTCTTT.

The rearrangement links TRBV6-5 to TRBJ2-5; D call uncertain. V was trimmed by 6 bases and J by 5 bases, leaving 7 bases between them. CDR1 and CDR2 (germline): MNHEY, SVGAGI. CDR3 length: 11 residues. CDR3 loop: CASRRLETQYF. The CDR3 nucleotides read TGTGCCAGCAGGCGCCTCGAGACCCAGTACTTC.

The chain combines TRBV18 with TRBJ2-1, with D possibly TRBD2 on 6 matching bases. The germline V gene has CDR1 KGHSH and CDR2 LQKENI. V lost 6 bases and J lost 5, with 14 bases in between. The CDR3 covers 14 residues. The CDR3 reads CASSRGTGDNEQFF. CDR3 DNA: TGTGCCAGCTCCCGGGGTACGGGAGACAATGAGCAGTTCTTC.

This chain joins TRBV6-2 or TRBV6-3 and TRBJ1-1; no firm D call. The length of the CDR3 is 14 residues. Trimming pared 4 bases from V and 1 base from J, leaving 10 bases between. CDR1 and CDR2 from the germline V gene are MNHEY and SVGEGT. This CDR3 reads CASSWNSQNTEAFF. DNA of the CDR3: TGTGCCAGCAGTTGGAACAGTCAGAACACTGAAGCTTTCTTT.